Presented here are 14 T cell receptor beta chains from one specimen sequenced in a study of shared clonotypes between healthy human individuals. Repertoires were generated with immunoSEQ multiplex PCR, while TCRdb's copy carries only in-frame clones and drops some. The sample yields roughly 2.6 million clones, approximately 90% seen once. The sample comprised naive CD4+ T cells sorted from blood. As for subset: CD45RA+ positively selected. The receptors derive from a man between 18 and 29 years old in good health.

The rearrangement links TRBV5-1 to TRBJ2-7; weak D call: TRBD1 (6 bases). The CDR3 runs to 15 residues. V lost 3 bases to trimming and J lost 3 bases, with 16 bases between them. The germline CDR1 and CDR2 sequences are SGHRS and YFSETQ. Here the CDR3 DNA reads TGCGCCAGCAGCTATGGGACAACAAGGGTCTACGAGCAGTACTTC. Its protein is CASSYGTTRVYEQYF.

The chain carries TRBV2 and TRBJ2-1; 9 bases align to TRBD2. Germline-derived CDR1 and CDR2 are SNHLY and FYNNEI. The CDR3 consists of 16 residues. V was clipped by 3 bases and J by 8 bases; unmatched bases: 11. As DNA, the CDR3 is TGTGCCAGCAGTGAGAGGCAAGCGGGAGGTGGGTATGAGCAGTTCTTC. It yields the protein CASSERQAGGGYEQFF.

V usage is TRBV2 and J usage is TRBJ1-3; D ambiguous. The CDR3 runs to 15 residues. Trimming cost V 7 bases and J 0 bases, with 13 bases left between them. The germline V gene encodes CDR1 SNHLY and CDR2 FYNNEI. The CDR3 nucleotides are TGTGCCAGCACCCTAGACGTAAACTCTGGAAACACCATATATTTT. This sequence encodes CASTLDVNSGNTIYF.

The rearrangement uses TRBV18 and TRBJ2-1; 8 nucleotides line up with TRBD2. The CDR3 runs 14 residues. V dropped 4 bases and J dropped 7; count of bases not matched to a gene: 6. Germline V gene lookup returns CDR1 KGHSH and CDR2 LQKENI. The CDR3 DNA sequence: TGTGCCAGCTCACGAAACGGGGGGGCGAATGAGCAGTTCTTC. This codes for CASSRNGGANEQFF.

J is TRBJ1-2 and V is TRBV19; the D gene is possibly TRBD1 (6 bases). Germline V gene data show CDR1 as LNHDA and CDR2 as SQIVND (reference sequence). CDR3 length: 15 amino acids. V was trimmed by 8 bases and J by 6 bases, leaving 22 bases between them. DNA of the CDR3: TGTGCCAGTCGCCCCCAACAGGGTTTTTGGAATGGCTACACCTTC. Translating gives CASRPQQGFWNGYTF.

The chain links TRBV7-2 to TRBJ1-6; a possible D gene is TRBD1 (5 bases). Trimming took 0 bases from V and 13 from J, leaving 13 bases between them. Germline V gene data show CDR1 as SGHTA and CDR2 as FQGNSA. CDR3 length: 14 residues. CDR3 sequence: CASSLAIEGSPLHF. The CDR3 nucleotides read TGTGCCAGCAGCTTAGCGATCGAGGGGAGCCCCCTCCACTTT.

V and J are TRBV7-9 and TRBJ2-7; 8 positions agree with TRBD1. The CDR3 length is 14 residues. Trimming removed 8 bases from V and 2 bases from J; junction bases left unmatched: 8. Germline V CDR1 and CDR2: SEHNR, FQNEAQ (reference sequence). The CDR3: CASVQSGGPYEQYF. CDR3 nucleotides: TGTGCCAGCGTCCAATCAGGGGGCCCCTACGAGCAGTACTTC.

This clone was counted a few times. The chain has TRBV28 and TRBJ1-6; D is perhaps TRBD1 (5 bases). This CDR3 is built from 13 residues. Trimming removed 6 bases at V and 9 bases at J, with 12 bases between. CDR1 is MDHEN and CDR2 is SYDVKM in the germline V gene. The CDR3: CASSQGIGSPLHF. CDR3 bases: TGTGCCAGCAGCCAGGGCATCGGTTCACCCCTCCACTTT.

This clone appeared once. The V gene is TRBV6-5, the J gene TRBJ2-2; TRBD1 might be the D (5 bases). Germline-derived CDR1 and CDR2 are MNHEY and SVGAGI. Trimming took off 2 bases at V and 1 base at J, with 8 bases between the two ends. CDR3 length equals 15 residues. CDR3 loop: CASSYVQGNTGELFF. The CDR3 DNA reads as TGTGCCAGCAGTTACGTTCAGGGGAACACCGGGGAGCTGTTTTTT.

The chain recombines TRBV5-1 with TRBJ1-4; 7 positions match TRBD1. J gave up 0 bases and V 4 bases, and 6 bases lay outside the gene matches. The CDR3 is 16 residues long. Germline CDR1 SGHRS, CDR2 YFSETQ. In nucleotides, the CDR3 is TGCGCCAGCAGCCCCCAGGGGGAGTCAACTAATGAAAAACTGTTTTTT. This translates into CASSPQGESTNEKLFF.

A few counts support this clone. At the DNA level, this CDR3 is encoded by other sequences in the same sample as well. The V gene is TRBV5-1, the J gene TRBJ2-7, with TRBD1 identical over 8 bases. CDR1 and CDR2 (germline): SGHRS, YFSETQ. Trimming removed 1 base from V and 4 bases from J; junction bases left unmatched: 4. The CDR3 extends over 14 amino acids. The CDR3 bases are TGCGCCAGCAGCTTGTCCGGACAGGGATACGAGCAGTACTTC. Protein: CASSLSGQGYEQYF.

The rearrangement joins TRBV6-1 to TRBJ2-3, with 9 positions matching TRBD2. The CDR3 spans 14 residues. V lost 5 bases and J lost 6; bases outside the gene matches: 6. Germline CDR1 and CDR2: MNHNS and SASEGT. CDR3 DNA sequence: TGTGCCAGCAGTAATAGCGGGGGTAGGGATACGCAGTATTTT. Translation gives CASSNSGGRDTQYF.

The CDR3 sequence is CASLLTSTGAGYTF. The CDR3 coding sequence is TGTGCCAGCCTCCTGACTTCGACAGGAGCTGGCTACACCTTC. This sequence joins TRBV6-1 and TRBJ1-2, with D perhaps TRBD1 (6 bases). The V end lost 8 bases, the J end lost 7 bases, and 20 bases lay between the germline ends. Germline CDR1 and CDR2: MNHNS and SASEGT. CDR3 length equals 14 residues.

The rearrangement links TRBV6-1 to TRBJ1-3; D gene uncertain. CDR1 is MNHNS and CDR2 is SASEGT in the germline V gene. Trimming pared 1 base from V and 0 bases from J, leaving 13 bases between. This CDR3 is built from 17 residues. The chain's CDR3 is CASSEGAGWSSGNTIYF. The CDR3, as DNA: TGTGCCAGCAGTGAAGGGGCAGGATGGAGCTCTGGAAACACCATATATTTT.